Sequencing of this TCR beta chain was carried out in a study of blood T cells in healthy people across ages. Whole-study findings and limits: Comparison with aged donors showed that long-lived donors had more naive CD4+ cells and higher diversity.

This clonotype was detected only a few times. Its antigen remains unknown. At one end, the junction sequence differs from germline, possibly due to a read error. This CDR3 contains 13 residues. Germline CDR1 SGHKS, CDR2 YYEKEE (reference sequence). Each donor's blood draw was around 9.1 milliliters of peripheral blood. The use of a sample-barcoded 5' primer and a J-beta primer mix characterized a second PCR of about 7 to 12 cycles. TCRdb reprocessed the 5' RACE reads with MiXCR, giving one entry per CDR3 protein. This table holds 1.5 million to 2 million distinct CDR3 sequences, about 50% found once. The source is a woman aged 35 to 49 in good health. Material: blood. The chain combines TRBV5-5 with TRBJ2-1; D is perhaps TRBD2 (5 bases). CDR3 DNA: TGTGCCAGCACCTTGGGGTGGATTCCAGAGGGGTTCTTC. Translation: CASTLGWIPEGFF. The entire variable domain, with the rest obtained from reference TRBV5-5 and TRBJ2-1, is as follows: DAGVTQSPTHLIKTRGQQVTLRCSPISGHKSVSWYQQVLGQGPQFIFQYYEKEERGRGNFPDRFSARQFPNYSSELNVNALLLGDSALYLCASTLGWIPEGFFGPGTRLTVL.